A single sample gave rise to the 30 T cell receptor beta chains below, sequenced in a study of patients with pleural tuberculosis. TCRdb reprocessed the reads via MiXCR and lists one record per CDR3 protein. The data show 45,000 to 55,000 distinct CDR3 sequences, with 6% to 9.5% seen just once and 15% to 20% held by the top ten. The receptor source for this set is a human donor with pleural tuberculosis.

In its sample, this clonotype was seen many times. The V gene is TRBV2, the J gene TRBJ2-1, with TRBD2 matching over 10 bases. CDR1 and CDR2 from the germline V gene are SNHLY and FYNNEI. V was pared by 6 bases and J by 6 bases, with 8 bases of the junction left unmatched. This CDR3 is built from 15 residues. The CDR3 here is CASRGTSAALNEQFF. The DNA of the CDR3 is TGTGCCAGCAGGGGGACTAGCGCCGCTCTCAATGAGCAGTTCTTC.

This clonotype was counted at least ten times. The rearrangement links TRBV18 to TRBJ1-1; D gene ambiguous. This CDR3 is built from 15 residues. Trimming removed 2 bases at V and 1 base at J, with 11 bases between. CDR1 KGHSH and CDR2 LQKENI come from the germline V gene. The CDR3 DNA sequence: TGTGCCAGCTCACCAGGGGTAATGGGGAACACTGAAGCTTTCTTT. Translated: CASSPGVMGNTEAFF.

This clonotype has a count of ten or more. The V gene is TRBV7-6, the J gene TRBJ2-1, with D unclear. CDR1 is SGHVS, CDR2 FNYEAQ, per germline. V lost 2 bases and J 3 bases, leaving 11 bases between the germline ends. The CDR3 is 15 residues long. The CDR3 region is CASSLTLGVYNEQFF. The CDR3 DNA is TGTGCCAGCAGCTTAACCCTGGGTGTCTACAATGAGCAGTTCTTC.

This clonotype was picked up many times. The rearrangement joins TRBV11-2 to TRBJ1-1, with TRBD1 as a possible D gene (5 bases). The CDR3 loop spans 13 amino acids. CDR1 SGHAT and CDR2 FQNNGV come from the germline V gene. Trimming stripped 1 base from V and 11 bases from J, with 14 bases between. The CDR3 spells CASSLGGAPGAFF. The CDR3 nucleotides read TGTGCCAGCAGCTTAGGCGGGGCTCCAGGGGCTTTCTTT.

V gene TRBV9 combines with J gene TRBJ1-1; D is unclear. Between the trimmed V and J ends, which lost 0 bases and 8 bases, there was a span of 11 bases. Looked up from germline, CDR1 is SGDLS and CDR2 is YYNGEE. This CDR3 is 13 amino acids long. CDR3 in amino acids: CASSVEPSAEAFF. The CDR3 DNA reads TGTGCCAGCAGCGTAGAGCCCAGTGCAGAAGCTTTCTTT.

This clonotype has ten or more counts. The genes are TRBV2 and TRBJ1-6, with 7 bases matching TRBD1. Trimming at V came to 1 base and at J to 9 bases, leaving 3 bases not matched to a gene. Germline CDR1 and CDR2: SNHLY and FYNNEI. The CDR3 consists of 14 residues. CDR3 DNA: TGTGCCAGCAGTGAAGACAGGGGTAGTTCACCCCTCCACTTT. The encoded protein is CASSEDRGSSPLHF.

This clonotype has a count of ten or more. The chain joins TRBV3-1 to TRBJ1-1; TRBD1 might be the D (5 bases). Germline assignment: CDR1 LGHDT and CDR2 YNNKEL (reference sequence). V was cut by 10 bases and J by 0 bases, with 15 bases left in between. This CDR3 region has 14 residues. CDR3 residues: CATKREGVNTEAFF. The CDR3 coding sequence is TGTGCCACCAAAAGAGAAGGGGTGAACACTGAAGCTTTCTTT.

This clonotype was recorded many times. V is TRBV28 and J is TRBJ2-4; no clear D gene. The CDR3 covers 11 residues. The germline V and J ends were trimmed by 3 bases and 4 bases, with 1 base remaining between them. Germline lookup yields CDR1 MDHEN and CDR2 SYDVKM. The chain's CDR3 is CASSLKNIQYF. CDR3 in DNA: TGTGCCAGCAGTTTGAAAAACATTCAGTACTTC.

At least ten counts were recorded for this clonotype. The chain employs TRBV11-1 and TRBJ1-1; D not resolved. The CDR3 is 12 residues long. V was cut by 5 bases and J by 5 bases, with 9 bases left in between. The germline CDR1 and CDR2 sequences are SGHAT and FQDESV (reference sequence). The CDR3 bases are TGTGCCAGCAGCCCCCCGCGGACTGAAGCTTTCTTT. Translation: CASSPPRTEAFF.

This clonotype was detected ten times or more. The rearrangement links TRBV3-1 to TRBJ1-5, with D perhaps matching TRBD1 (5 bases). CDR1 and CDR2 from the germline V gene are LGHDT and YNNKEL (reference sequence). The CDR3 spans 15 residues. V lost 4 bases and J lost 1, with 11 bases in between. The CDR3 reads CASSPEGTSNQPQHF. The DNA for the CDR3 is TGTGCCAGCAGCCCGGAAGGGACCAGCAATCAGCCCCAGCATTTT.

This clonotype has only a few counts. CDR3 in DNA: TGTGCCAGTACCACCGGGACAGGGGGCCCAGATACGCAGTATTTT. This codes for CASTTGTGGPDTQYF. This chain links TRBV19 with TRBJ2-3; the match to TRBD1 covers 12 bases. Per germline, CDR1 LNHDA and CDR2 SQIVND (reference sequence). CDR3 size: 15 residues. V was clipped by 7 bases and J by 4 bases; unmatched bases: 6.

This clonotype was seen repeatedly, ten times or more. CDR3 nucleotide sequence: TGTGCCAGTAGTAACGGGGGGAGACAATTTTTGAACACTGAAGCTTTCTTT. Amino acids: CASSNGGRQFLNTEAFF. J is TRBJ1-1 and V is TRBV19, with D possibly matching TRBD1 (5 bases). Trimming cost V 4 bases and J 0 bases, with 18 bases left between them. The length of the CDR3 is 17 residues. Germline CDR1 is LNHDA and CDR2 is SQIVND (reference sequence).

This clonotype has a count of ten or more. V and J are TRBV6-1 and TRBJ2-3; D call uncertain. The CDR3 is 15 residues long. V shed 2 bases and J shed 2 bases, with 11 bases lying between them. The germline V gene encodes CDR1 MNHNS and CDR2 SASEGT. The CDR3 loop is CASSEYGNPTDTQYF. CDR3 DNA sequence: TGTGCCAGCAGTGAATATGGGAATCCCACAGATACGCAGTATTTT.

Only a few counts were recorded for this clonotype. The chain uses TRBV30 and TRBJ1-6, with 8 positions matching TRBD1. Germline trimming cut 1 base from V and 5 bases from J; bases unmatched to any gene: 1. This CDR3 comprises 14 residues. CDR1 is GTSNPN and CDR2 is SVGIG in the germline V gene (reference sequence). The CDR3 DNA follows: TGTGCCTGGAGTGCGGGACAGGATAATTCACCCCTCCACTTT. This encodes CAWSAGQDNSPLHF.

This clonotype occurred many times. The chain joins TRBV20-1 to TRBJ1-4; D is perhaps TRBD1 (5 bases). Germline V lookup: CDR1 DFQATT, CDR2 SNEGSKA (reference sequence). The V end lost 6 bases, the J end lost 8 bases, and 22 bases lay between the germline ends. This CDR3 is 15 amino acids long. The CDR3 DNA follows: TGCAGTGCAGCCAGCCCCGGGACGCGGAAGGAAAAACTGTTTTTT. Translating it yields CSAASPGTRKEKLFF.

This clonotype was seen repeatedly, ten times or more. The rearrangement joins TRBV19 to TRBJ1-2, with 8 bases identical to TRBD1. V lost 0 bases to trimming and J lost 4 bases; unmatched junction nucleotides: 7. CDR1 and CDR2 from the germline V gene are LNHDA and SQIVND (reference sequence). CDR3 length: 16 amino acids. The CDR3 loop reads CASSIDGQGRRYGYTF. For the CDR3, the DNA is TGTGCCAGTAGTATAGACGGACAGGGACGACGCTATGGCTACACCTTC.

This clonotype was observed many times. The chain combines TRBV20-1 with TRBJ2-7, with TRBD1 matching 11 bases. CDR1 and CDR2 (germline): DFQATT, SNEGSKA (reference sequence). The V gene end was trimmed by 5 bases and the J gene end by 2 bases; junction bases not matched to a gene: 5. The CDR3 is made up of 14 amino acids. The CDR3 coding sequence is TGCAGTGCTGGGACAGGGGGGTACGCCTACGAGCAGTACTTC. Residues: CSAGTGGYAYEQYF.

This clonotype was counted only a few times. This rearrangement joins TRBV12-3 or TRBV12-4 to TRBJ2-2; 12 bases match TRBD1. V lost 5 bases to trimming and J lost 8 bases; unmatched junction nucleotides: 9. The CDR3 is made up of 16 amino acids. The CDR3 protein is CASSPPGQGAAGELFF. The CDR3 DNA sequence: TGTGCCAGCAGTCCGCCGGGACAGGGGGCAGCGGGGGAGCTGTTTTTT.

This clonotype was recorded at least ten times. The CDR3 region is CASSFYGLRTDTQYF. The CDR3 DNA reads TGTGCCAGCAGCTTTTACGGCCTACGCACAGATACGCAGTATTTT. V and J are TRBV11-2 and TRBJ2-3, with no clear D. Trimming removed 3 bases at V and 1 base at J, with 11 bases between. From germline, CDR1 is SGHAT and CDR2 FQNNGV. The CDR3 runs to 15 residues. The variable domain in full, completed from reference TRBV11-2 and TRBJ2-3, reads EAGVAQSPRYKIIEKRQSVAFWCNPISGHATLYWYQQILGQGPKLLIQFQNNGVVDDSQLPKDRFSAERLKGVDSTLKIQPAKLEDSAVYLCASSFYGLRTDTQYFGPGTRLTVL.

This clonotype came up many times. The chain joins TRBV29-1 to TRBJ2-3; D call uncertain. Per germline, CDR1 SQVTM and CDR2 ANQGSEA. The CDR3 length is 12 residues. The CDR3, as DNA: TGCGTCTTCTCACCGGGCACAGATACGCAGTATTTT. Translated: CVFSPGTDTQYF.

The CDR3 DNA sequence: TGCAGCGTGATGGACAGGTCGGGGTCTGGCTACACCTTC. It yields the protein CSVMDRSGSGYTF. V usage is TRBV29-1 and J usage is TRBJ1-2; 7 bases line up with TRBD1. This CDR3 is built from 13 residues. Per germline, CDR1 SQVTM and CDR2 ANQGSEA. V lost 6 bases, J lost 7 bases, and 11 bases stayed unmatched.

At least ten counts were recorded for this clonotype. CDR3 protein: CASSPGDRDPEAFF. In DNA form, the CDR3 reads TGTGCCAGTAGTCCGGGGGACAGGGACCCTGAAGCTTTCTTT. The chain carries TRBV19 and TRBJ1-1, with TRBD1 matching 9 bases. Germline CDR1 and CDR2: LNHDA and SQIVND (reference sequence). The CDR3 spans 14 residues. V dropped 5 bases and J dropped 6; count of bases not matched to a gene: 7. Looking up the rest from reference TRBV19 and TRBJ1-1 gives the full variable domain: DGGITQSPKYLFRKEGQNVTLSCEQNLNHDAMYWYRQDPGQGLRLIYYSQIVNDFQKGDIAEGYSVSREKKESFPLTVTSAQKNPTAFYLCASSPGDRDPEAFFGQGTRLTVV.

In its sample, this clonotype is medium-sized (0.01 to 0.1%). The CDR3 sequence is CASSFGNTEAFF. The CDR3 nucleotides are TGTGCCAGCAGTTTCGGTAACACTGAAGCTTTCTTT. The rearrangement uses TRBV5-4 and TRBJ1-1; D gene ambiguous. Deletions cut 5 bases from V and 2 bases from J, with 7 bases between. The germline CDR1 and CDR2 sequences are SGHNT and YYREEE (reference sequence). This CDR3 region has 12 residues.

In its sample, this clonotype was seen many times. The chain carries TRBV11-2 and TRBJ1-5; 9 nucleotides match TRBD1. This CDR3 has 13 amino acids. The J segment lost 7 bases and the V segment lost 4 bases, leaving 2 bases of the junction unmatched. CDR1 SGHAT and CDR2 FQNNGV come from the germline V gene. The CDR3 bases are TGTGCCAGCAGCTACAGGGGGCGGCAGCCCCAGCATTTT. Translating gives CASSYRGRQPQHF.

Ten or more counts support this clonotype. The chain employs TRBV6-1 and TRBJ2-3; D uncertain. The CDR3 runs to 12 residues. Trimming took 8 bases from V and 3 from J, leaving 9 bases between them. Germline V gene lookup returns CDR1 MNHNS and CDR2 SASEGT. The CDR3 coding sequence is TGTGCCAGCCTGCCGGAAACAGATACGCAGTATTTT. Protein product: CASLPETDTQYF.

There are a few counts of this clonotype. The CDR3: CASEGQANTEAFF. The DNA of the CDR3 is TGTGCCTCCGAGGGACAGGCGAACACTGAAGCTTTCTTT. This chain uses TRBV19 with TRBJ1-1; the match to TRBD1 covers 8 bases. The CDR3 contains 13 residues. From germline, CDR1 is LNHDA and CDR2 SQIVND (reference sequence). With 11 bases clipped from V and 1 base from J, the junction kept 6 bases outside the gene matches.

This clonotype occurred many times. The genes are TRBV20-1 and TRBJ2-5; 10 nucleotides agree with TRBD2. V shed 0 bases and J 4 bases; nucleotides not matched to a gene: 8. This CDR3 spans 16 amino acids. Germline CDR1 and CDR2: DFQATT and SNEGSKA (reference sequence). CDR3 sequence (DNA): TGCAGTGCTAGAGATCGTCCAAGCGGGAGGGCAGAGACCCAGTACTTC. This encodes CSARDRPSGRAETQYF.

This clonotype was counted between two and nine times. The chain couples TRBV5-4 to TRBJ1-1, with 11 bases matching TRBD1. J was trimmed by 4 bases and V by 0 bases; bases with no gene match: 5. The germline CDR1 and CDR2 sequences are SGHNT and YYREEE (reference sequence). This CDR3 region has 16 residues. The DNA of the CDR3 is TGTGCCAGCAGCTTGGACCCCGGGACAGGGGGCACTGAAGCTTTCTTT. Its protein is CASSLDPGTGGTEAFF.

This clonotype appeared many times. The rearrangement links TRBV20-1 to TRBJ1-1, with D unresolved. Between the trimmed V and J ends, which lost 1 base and 4 bases, there was a span of 13 bases. This CDR3 is built from 14 residues. CDR1 DFQATT and CDR2 SNEGSKA come from the germline V gene (reference sequence). The CDR3 loop reads CSARGPSSVTEAFF. The CDR3 DNA sequence: TGCAGTGCTAGAGGCCCAAGTTCGGTCACTGAAGCTTTCTTT.

This clonotype was found many times. The chain employs TRBV9 and TRBJ1-2; TRBD1 is a possible D gene (5 bases). V was pared by 0 bases and J by 8 bases, with 14 bases between. CDR3 length equals 14 residues. CDR1 SGDLS and CDR2 YYNGEE come from the germline V gene. CDR3 DNA sequence: TGTGCCAGCAGCGTAGGGCAGGGTGATTACGGCTACACCTTC. It translates to CASSVGQGDYGYTF.